Listed here are 32 T cell receptor beta chains from one sample, sequenced in a study of cytomegalovirus exposure and HLA in healthy donors. 13 Jbeta primers and 60 Vbeta primers were used for the PCR. Measured with immunoSEQ multiplex PCR; TCRdb has only the in-frame clones, and not every one. The table includes 250,000 or so clones, approximately 81% detected once. The specimen was PBMCs. Every receptor here comes from a human donor in good health.

This clone is a singleton in its sample. The gene calls are TRBV28 and TRBJ1-5; D gene uncertain. Germline V lookup: CDR1 MDHEN, CDR2 SYDVKM. Trimming left V 5 bases short and J 2 bases short, with 10 bases between. The CDR3 consists of 14 residues. CDR3 nucleotides: TGTGCCAGCAGTCCGTGGTTAGGCAATCAGCCCCAGCATTTT. Translation gives CASSPWLGNQPQHF.

The chain recombines TRBV7-9 with TRBJ1-1; D possibly corresponds to TRBD1 (5 bases). Per germline, CDR1 SEHNR and CDR2 FQNEAQ (reference sequence). The CDR3 sequence is 14 residues long. The V gene lost 5 bases and the J gene lost 0 bases, with 10 bases spanning the gap. CDR3 in DNA: TGTGCCAGCAGCCGCAGGGTAGTGAACACTGAAGCTTTCTTT. Protein sequence: CASSRRVVNTEAFF.

The rearrangement uses TRBV4-2 and TRBJ2-7, with 12 bases lining up with TRBD2. Losses at the gene ends were 1 base for V and 3 bases for J; bases not matched to a gene: 7. This CDR3 comprises 17 residues. From germline, CDR1 is LGHNA and CDR2 YNFKEQ. CDR3 region: CASSQGRLAGALYEQYF. The CDR3 DNA reads TGTGCCAGCAGCCAAGGTCGACTAGCGGGAGCTCTCTACGAGCAGTACTTC.

The chain employs TRBV10-3 and TRBJ2-7, with TRBD1 identical over 7 bases. The CDR3 extends over 13 amino acids. Per germline, CDR1 ENHRY and CDR2 SYGVKD. V trimming: 3 bases; J trimming: 5 bases; junction bases outside the gene matches: 4. The CDR3 DNA reads TGTGCCATCAGTGAAAGACAGGGACACGAGCAGTACTTC. Translated, it gives CAISERQGHEQYF.

The chain couples TRBV5-1 to TRBJ2-7; the match to TRBD2 covers 15 bases. CDR1 is SGHRS, CDR2 YFSETQ, per germline. This CDR3 is built from 15 residues. V shed 3 bases and J 4 bases; nucleotides not matched to a gene: 2. The CDR3 sequence is CASSWTSGGEYEQYF. The CDR3 DNA sequence: TGCGCCAGCAGCTGGACTAGCGGGGGGGAGTACGAGCAGTACTTC.

This clone is a singleton in its sample. The chain recombines TRBV7-3 with TRBJ2-5; TRBD2 might be the D (6 bases). The CDR3 totals 15 residues. CDR1 and CDR2 (germline): SGHTA, FQGTGA. V lost 4 bases and J lost 2, with 14 bases in between. The CDR3 nucleotides are TGTGCCAGCAGCTCTATGGGGGGTGGGCAAGAGACCCAGTACTTC. It encodes CASSSMGGGQETQYF.

The chain joins TRBV6-5 to TRBJ1-5, with D perhaps matching TRBD1 (5 bases). Germline CDR1 is MNHEY and CDR2 is SVGAGI. Trimming shortened V by 6 bases and J by 5 bases, and 14 bases separated the two germline ends. The CDR3 contains 14 residues. The CDR3 here is CASSTGTHYQPQHF. In nucleotides, the CDR3 is TGTGCCAGCAGCACGGGGACTCATTATCAGCCCCAGCATTTT.

V and J are TRBV30 and TRBJ2-7, with TRBD1 identical over 10 bases. The CDR3 is 16 amino acids. V lost 5 bases to trimming and J lost 5 bases; unmatched junction nucleotides: 15. CDR1 and CDR2 (germline): GTSNPN, SVGIG (reference sequence). The chain's CDR3 is CAWRRPRTGGFHEQYF. The DNA for the CDR3 is TGTGCCTGGCGCCGCCCCCGGACAGGGGGTTTCCACGAGCAGTACTTC.

The chain uses TRBV7-9 and TRBJ1-2; D call uncertain. CDR1 and CDR2 (germline): SEHNR, FQNEAQ (reference sequence). This CDR3 comprises 15 residues. V shed 0 bases and J shed 6 bases, with 14 bases lying between them. The DNA of the CDR3 is TGTGCCAGCAGCTTAGCGCCCGACATCGCAGATGGCTACACCTTC. Encoded protein: CASSLAPDIADGYTF.

V usage is TRBV5-1 and J usage is TRBJ2-1, with 10 bases lining up with TRBD2. The CDR3 totals 16 residues. V was pared by 0 bases and J by 2 bases, with 2 bases of the junction left unmatched. Germline values: CDR1 SGHRS, CDR2 YFSETQ. Here the CDR3 reads CASSLVGTSAYNEQFF. For the CDR3, the DNA is TGCGCCAGCAGCTTGGTCGGGACTAGCGCCTACAATGAGCAGTTCTTC.

V usage is TRBV5-1 and J usage is TRBJ2-1, with D perhaps matching TRBD1 (6 bases). V was trimmed by 4 bases and J by 7 bases, leaving 21 bases between them. This CDR3 contains 16 residues. Germline values: CDR1 SGHRS, CDR2 YFSETQ. The CDR3 is CASSLLPSGQSNEQFF. In nucleotides, the CDR3 is TGCGCCAGCAGCCTACTTCCGTCTGGACAGAGTAATGAGCAGTTCTTC.

This clone was counted a few times. The V and J genes are TRBV18 and TRBJ1-5; 8 bases fit TRBD1. The CDR3 is 19 residues long. In germline, CDR1 is KGHSH, CDR2 LQKENI. J gave up 0 bases and V 3 bases, and 13 bases lay outside the gene matches. The CDR3 DNA is TGTGCCAGCTCACCCACCCCGGGACAGGAACTTTATAGCAATCAGCCCCAGCATTTT. Translation: CASSPTPGQELYSNQPQHF.

V is TRBV7-3 and J is TRBJ2-3; TRBD2 agrees at 12 bases. The CDR3 length is 16 residues. Germline V gives CDR1 SGHTA, CDR2 FQGTGA. Losses at the gene ends were 5 bases for V and 2 bases for J; bases not matched to a gene: 5. CDR3: CASSPGLAGTTDTQYF. The CDR3 DNA follows: TGTGCCAGCAGCCCCGGACTAGCGGGGACCACAGATACGCAGTATTTT.

Points on this clone: One junction end disagrees with the germline gene, perhaps due to a read error. The V and J genes are TRBV7-7 and TRBJ2-7; D perhaps matches TRBD2 (6 bases). CDR1 SSHAT and CDR2 FNYEAQ come from the germline V gene (reference sequence). This CDR3 is 16 amino acids long. The CDR3 coding sequence is TGTGCTAGCAGCCCCACCGGTGGGCGGGATTTAAACGAGCAGTACTTC. Translation: CASSPTGGRDLNEQYF.

The J gene is TRBJ1-2, the V gene TRBV19; a possible D gene is TRBD1 (5 bases). V lost 1 base to trimming and J lost 2 bases, with 8 bases between them. The CDR3 loop spans 14 amino acids. Germline values: CDR1 LNHDA, CDR2 SQIVND (reference sequence). CDR3: CASSIVQGNYGYTF. DNA for the CDR3: TGTGCCAGTAGTATAGTTCAGGGAAACTATGGCTACACCTTC.

This clone has only a few counts. The rearrangement joins TRBV4-1 to TRBJ2-1, with TRBD2 matching over 10 bases. CDR1 is MGHRA, CDR2 YSYEKL, per germline. The CDR3 extends over 15 amino acids. J gave up 10 bases and V 1 base, and 7 bases lay outside the gene matches. As DNA, the CDR3 is TGCGCCAGCAGCCAAGCCCTAGCGGGAGTAAGGGAGCAGTTCTTC. This translates into CASSQALAGVREQFF.

V is TRBV19 and J is TRBJ2-7; TRBD1 agrees at 10 bases. The CDR3 runs 15 residues. The V gene's germline CDR1 is LNHDA and CDR2 SQIVND (reference sequence). The J segment lost 5 bases and the V segment lost 3 bases, leaving 7 bases of the junction unmatched. CDR3 sequence (DNA): TGTGCCAGTAGTATGACCGGGACAGGGGTGCACGAGCAGTACTTC. This sequence encodes CASSMTGTGVHEQYF.

The CDR3 bases are TGTGCCAGCAGTTTGTCCGGGAGAAAAACCGGGGAGCTGTTTTTT. Protein product: CASSLSGRKTGELFF. The chain is built from TRBV28 and TRBJ2-2; possible D gene TRBD2, 6 bases. The germline gives CDR1 MDHEN, CDR2 SYDVKM. The CDR3 is 15 residues long. The V gene lost 3 bases and the J gene lost 5 bases, with 13 bases spanning the gap.

The chain couples TRBV7-3 to TRBJ2-3, with D perhaps matching TRBD2 (5 bases). Germline-derived CDR1 and CDR2 are SGHTA and FQGTGA. Trimming shortened V by 0 bases and J by 4 bases, and 5 bases separated the two germline ends. The CDR3 sequence is 13 residues long. In DNA, the CDR3 is TGTGCCAGCAGCTTAACCGGGGCAGATACGCAGTATTTT. This codes for CASSLTGADTQYF.

The gene calls are TRBV6-5 and TRBJ1-1, with no clear D. Per germline, CDR1 MNHEY and CDR2 SVGAGI. Trimming removed 0 bases at V and 3 bases at J, with 11 bases between. The CDR3 runs 15 residues. Here the CDR3 reads CASSYSISGDTEAFF. Written as DNA, the CDR3 is TGTGCCAGCAGTTACTCGATTAGTGGAGACACTGAAGCTTTCTTT.

The rearrangement uses TRBV5-1 and TRBJ2-5, with 7 bases lining up with TRBD1. The CDR3 is 15 residues long. Germline CDR1 reads SGHRS; CDR2 reads YFSETQ. Trimming cost V 4 bases and J 3 bases; bases outside gene matches: 9. The CDR3, as DNA: TGCGCCAGCAGCCCTGGGACAGTGAGGGAAGAGACCCAGTACTTC. Its protein product is CASSPGTVREETQYF.

The CDR3 loop is CASRGGVGEAFF. The DNA for the CDR3 is TGTGCCAGCAGGGGGGGGGTGGGCGAAGCTTTCTTT. The rearrangement uses TRBV28 and TRBJ1-1; a possible D gene is TRBD1 (5 bases). Trimming cost V 6 bases and J 8 bases, with 13 bases left between them. The CDR3 totals 12 residues. Germline V lookup: CDR1 MDHEN, CDR2 SYDVKM.

V and J are TRBV28 and TRBJ2-7, with a tentative D call TRBD1 (6 bases). The CDR3 spans 15 residues. V lost 1 base to trimming and J lost 7 bases, with 17 bases between them. Germline V gives CDR1 MDHEN, CDR2 SYDVKM. Here the CDR3 reads CASSLFGGGLREQYF. CDR3 sequence (DNA): TGTGCCAGCAGTTTATTCGGTGGGGGCCTTAGGGAGCAGTACTTC. The whole variable domain, filled in from reference TRBV28 and TRBJ2-7, reads DVKVTQSSRYLVKRTGEKVFLECVQDMDHENMFWYRQDPGLGLRLIYFSYDVKMKEKGDIPEGYSVSREKKERFSLILESASTNQTSMYLCASSLFGGGLREQYFGPGTRLTVT.

This clone turned up a few times. The V call is TRBV6-1, the J call TRBJ1-4; 7 bases line up with TRBD1. CDR1 and CDR2 (germline): MNHNS, SASEGT. Germline trimming cut 8 bases from V and 7 bases from J; bases unmatched to any gene: 7. The CDR3 length is 13 residues. The chain's CDR3 is CASLRDRTEKLFF. CDR3 nucleotides: TGTGCCAGCCTCCGGGACAGAACTGAAAAACTGTTTTTT.

The chain employs TRBV5-1 and TRBJ1-4; a possible D gene is TRBD1 (5 bases). The CDR3 loop spans 15 amino acids. V gave up 4 bases and J gave up 2 bases, with 12 bases separating them. Germline values: CDR1 SGHRS, CDR2 YFSETQ. This CDR3 reads CASSISGGTNEKLFF. As DNA, the CDR3 is TGCGCCAGCAGCATCTCGGGGGGGACTAATGAAAAACTGTTTTTT.

The CDR3 loop reads CASISGTVYNEQFF. CDR3 DNA sequence: TGTGCCAGCATCTCCGGGACAGTTTACAATGAGCAGTTCTTC. The V call is TRBV6-1, the J call TRBJ2-1, with 7 nucleotides matching TRBD1. Germline CDR1 reads MNHNS; CDR2 reads SASEGT. After removal of 7 bases from V and 4 bases from J, the junction contained 7 bases not matched to a gene. The CDR3 spans 14 residues.

The rearrangement links TRBV28 to TRBJ2-5; 7 bases are a match to TRBD2. This CDR3 is built from 14 residues. Trimming removed 7 bases from V and 6 bases from J; junction bases left unmatched: 11. The germline V gene has CDR1 MDHEN and CDR2 SYDVKM. The CDR3 sequence is CASNPAGLGQTQYF. The CDR3 region has the DNA TGTGCCAGCAACCCCGCAGGACTAGGGCAGACCCAGTACTTC. Based on the CDR3 plus reference TRBV28 and TRBJ2-5, the full variable domain is DVKVTQSSRYLVKRTGEKVFLECVQDMDHENMFWYRQDPGLGLRLIYFSYDVKMKEKGDIPEGYSVSREKKERFSLILESASTNQTSMYLCASNPAGLGQTQYFGPGTRLLVL.

The J gene is TRBJ2-5, the V gene TRBV6-6, with D perhaps matching TRBD1 (6 bases). V lost 3 bases to trimming and J lost 2 bases, with 10 bases between them. Looked up from germline, CDR1 is MNHNY and CDR2 is SVGAGI (reference sequence). The CDR3 length is 14 residues. CDR3 DNA: TGTGCCAGCAGTTATCAGAGGGGGCAAGAGACCCAGTACTTC. This translates into CASSYQRGQETQYF.

The V call is TRBV7-9, the J call TRBJ1-1; D gene uncertain. This CDR3 is 16 amino acids long. Germline CDR1 and CDR2: SEHNR and FQNEAQ (reference sequence). Trimming left V 1 base short and J 4 bases short, with 16 bases between. As DNA, the CDR3 is TGTGCCAGCAGCTTAGACCCCCCGGGGTGGGGCACTGAAGCTTTCTTT. Amino acids: CASSLDPPGWGTEAFF. Combining the CDR3 with reference TRBV7-9 and TRBJ1-1 gives the whole variable domain DTGVSQNPRHKITKRGQNVTFRCDPISEHNRLYWYRQTLGQGPEFLTYFQNEAQLEKSRLLSDRFSAERPKGSFSTLEIQRTEQGDSAMYLCASSLDPPGWGTEAFFGQGTRLTVV.

The chain links TRBV19 to TRBJ1-1; unclear D gene. V was shortened by 6 bases and J by 0 bases, with 11 bases between the two germline ends. The CDR3 runs 14 residues. From germline, CDR1 is LNHDA and CDR2 SQIVND (reference sequence). CDR3 nucleotides: TGTGCCAGTAGGGTAAGAGAGTTGAACACTGAAGCTTTCTTT. Translating gives CASRVRELNTEAFF.

This rearrangement joins TRBV15 to TRBJ2-2; D possibly corresponds to TRBD2 (5 bases). V dropped 6 bases and J dropped 3 bases, with 14 bases sitting between them. This CDR3 is built from 15 residues. Germline lookup yields CDR1 LNHNV and CDR2 YYDKDF (reference sequence). The CDR3 spells CATRGGLVDTGELFF. As DNA, the CDR3 is TGTGCCACCAGAGGTGGACTTGTGGACACCGGGGAGCTGTTTTTT. Together with reference TRBV15 and TRBJ2-2, the CDR3 gives the full variable domain: DAMVIQNPRYQVTQFGKPVTLSCSQTLNHNVMYWYQQKSSQAPKLLFHYYDKDFNNEADTPDNFQSRRPNTSFCFLDIRSPGLGDTAMYLCATRGGLVDTGELFFGEGSRLTVL.

The V call is TRBV27, the J call TRBJ1-1; D is possibly TRBD1 (6 bases). V dropped 2 bases and J dropped 10 bases, with 17 bases sitting between them. The CDR3 runs to 14 residues. CDR1 and CDR2 from the germline V gene are MNHEY and SMNVEV (reference sequence). The CDR3 spells CASSLGEGGGGAFF. The CDR3, as DNA: TGTGCCAGCAGTTTAGGAGAGGGGGGGGGAGGAGCTTTCTTT.